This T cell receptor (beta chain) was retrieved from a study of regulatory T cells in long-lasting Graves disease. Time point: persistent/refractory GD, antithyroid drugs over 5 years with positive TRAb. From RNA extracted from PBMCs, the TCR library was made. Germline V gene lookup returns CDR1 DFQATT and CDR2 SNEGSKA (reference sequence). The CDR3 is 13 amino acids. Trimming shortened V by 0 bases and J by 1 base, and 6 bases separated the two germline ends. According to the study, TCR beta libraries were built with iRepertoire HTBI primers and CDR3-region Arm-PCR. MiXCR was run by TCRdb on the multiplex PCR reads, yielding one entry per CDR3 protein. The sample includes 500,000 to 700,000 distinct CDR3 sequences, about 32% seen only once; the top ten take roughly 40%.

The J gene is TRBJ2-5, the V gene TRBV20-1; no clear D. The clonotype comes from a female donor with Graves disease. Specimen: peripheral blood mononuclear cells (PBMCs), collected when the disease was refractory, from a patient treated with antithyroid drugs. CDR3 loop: CSARENRQETQYF. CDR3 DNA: TGCAGTGCTAGAGAGAACCGCCAAGAGACCCAGTACTTC.